One T cell receptor (beta chain) is described in this entry. The record originates from a study of blood T cell repertoires in COVID-19. TCRdb's table, derived via immunoSEQ multiplex PCR, lists solely in-frame clones and lacks some. The sample carries around 130,000 clones, around four fifths recorded once. Two negative PCRs, clearance, or symptom resolution were required of recovered Cohort 3 donors. What was sequenced was PBMCs or T cells enriched from blood (not recorded which). This TCR derives from a man aged 25 to 40 who had recovered from COVID-19.

Here the CDR3 DNA reads TGCGCCAGCAGCCAGCCCCGGGACAGCCCTGAAAAACTGTTTTTT. Translated: CASSQPRDSPEKLFF. The chain recombines TRBV4-1 with TRBJ1-4, with 7 bases aligning to TRBD1. V was pared by 3 bases and J by 7 bases, with 8 bases of the junction left unmatched. Per the germline V gene, CDR1 is MGHRA and CDR2 is YSYEKL. This CDR3 is built from 15 residues.